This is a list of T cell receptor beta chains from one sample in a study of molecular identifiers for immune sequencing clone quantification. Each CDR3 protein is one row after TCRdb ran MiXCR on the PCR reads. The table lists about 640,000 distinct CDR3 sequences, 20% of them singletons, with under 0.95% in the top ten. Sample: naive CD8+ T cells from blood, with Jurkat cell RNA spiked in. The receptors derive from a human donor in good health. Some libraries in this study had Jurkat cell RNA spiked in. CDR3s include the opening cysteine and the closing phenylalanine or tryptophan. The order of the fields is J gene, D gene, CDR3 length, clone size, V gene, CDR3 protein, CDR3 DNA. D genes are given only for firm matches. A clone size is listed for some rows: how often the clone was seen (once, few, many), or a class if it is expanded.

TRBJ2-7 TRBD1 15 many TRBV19 CASSTGTGLTYEQYF TGTGCCAGTAGTACCGGGACAGGGCTTACCTACGAGCAGTACTTC
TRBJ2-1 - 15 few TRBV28 CASSFKVRVRNEQFF TGTGCCAGCAGTTTCAAGGTCAGGGTTCGTAATGAGCAGTTCTTC
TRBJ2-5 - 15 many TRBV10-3 CATPSGDPLVETQYF TGTGCCACCCCCTCGGGGGACCCGCTGGTGGAGACCCAGTACTTC
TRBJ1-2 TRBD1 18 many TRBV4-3 CASSQDTGTGVGLFGYTF TGCGCCAGCAGCCAAGACACCGGGACAGGGGTTGGTCTGTTCGGCTACACCTTC
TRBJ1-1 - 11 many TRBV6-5 CASSNQAEAFF TGTGCCAGCAGTAATCAAGCTGAAGCTTTCTTT
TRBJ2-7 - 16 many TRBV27 CASSLSGALRPYEQYF TGTGCCAGCAGTTTATCAGGTGCCCTTCGTCCCTACGAGCAGTACTTC
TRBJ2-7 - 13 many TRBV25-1 CAILDGDSYEQYF TGTGCCATCCTAGACGGGGATTCCTACGAGCAGTACTTC
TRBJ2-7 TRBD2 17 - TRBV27 CASSLLGEGSGGLEQYF TGTGCCAGCAGTTTACTAGGTGAGGGTAGCGGGGGTCTCGAGCAGTACTTC
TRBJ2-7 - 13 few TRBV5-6 CASSLGTVPEQYF TGTGCCAGCAGCTTGGGGACTGTCCCCGAGCAGTACTTC
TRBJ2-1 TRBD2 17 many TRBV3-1 CASSHVYRDYSYNEQFF TGTGCCAGCAGCCATGTGTACCGGGACTACTCCTACAATGAGCAGTTCTTC
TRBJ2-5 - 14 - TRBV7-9 CASSSWDSKETQYF TGTGCCAGCAGCTCCTGGGACTCTAAAGAGACCCAGTACTTC
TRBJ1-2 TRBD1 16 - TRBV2 CASSEAGQAPNYGYAF TGTGCCAGCAGTGAAGCGGGACAGGCGCCTAACTATGGCTACGCCTTC
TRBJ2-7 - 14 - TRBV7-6 CASSLGRSSYEQDF TGTGCCAGCAGCTTGGGACGGAGCTCCTACGAGCAGGACTTC
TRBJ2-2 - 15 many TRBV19 CASSMDVGGAGELFF TGTGCCAGTAGTATGGATGTGGGGGGCGCCGGGGAGCTGTTTTTT
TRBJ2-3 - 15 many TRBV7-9 CASSPGPPPTDTQYF TGTGCCAGCAGCCCCGGTCCTCCTCCCACAGATACGCAGTATTTT
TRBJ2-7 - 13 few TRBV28 CASSFGSNYEQYF TGTGCCAGCAGTTTTGGCTCCAACTACGAGCAGTACTTC